This passage covers 22 T cell receptor beta chains from one sample sequenced in a study of T cell responses to AZD1222 COVID-19 vaccine. Only in-frame clones appear in the TCRdb table, and some are missing; sequencing was by immunoSEQ multiplex PCR. The sample lists 150,000 to 200,000 clones; around 94% were seen once. The sequenced sample was peripheral blood, obtained on day 0 of AZD1222 vaccination. The receptors stem from an adult in good health.

The rearrangement joins TRBV6-5 to TRBJ1-3; D gene ambiguous. Germline V gene lookup returns CDR1 MNHEY and CDR2 SVGAGI. The CDR3 covers 13 residues. Trimming pared 6 bases from V and 0 bases from J, leaving 6 bases between. The CDR3 is CASRVSSGNTIYF. The CDR3 region has the DNA TGTGCCAGCAGGGTTTCCTCTGGAAACACCATATATTTT.

The chain links TRBV4-2 to TRBJ1-1; D might be TRBD1 (5 bases). The V gene lost 1 base and the J gene lost 4 bases, with 16 bases spanning the gap. In germline, CDR1 is LGHNA, CDR2 YNFKEQ. This CDR3 is 16 amino acids long. The CDR3, as DNA: TGTGCCAGCAGCCAAGGAACCCCGGGGGGAGGCACTGAAGCTTTCTTT. Translated, it gives CASSQGTPGGGTEAFF.

The CDR3 nucleotides are TGTGCCAGCAGCCCCCAGGTGTATAGCAATCAGCCCCAGCATTTT. Translation: CASSPQVYSNQPQHF. The chain recombines TRBV14 with TRBJ1-5; D not certain. CDR1 is SGHDN and CDR2 is FVKESK in the germline V gene. This CDR3 is 15 amino acids long. The ends were cut back, 4 bases at V and 0 bases at J, with 10 bases in the middle.

The chain is built from TRBV7-9 and TRBJ1-5; 10 bases align to TRBD1. J gave up 3 bases and V 5 bases, and 4 bases lay outside the gene matches. Germline CDR1 and CDR2: SEHNR and FQNEAQ (reference sequence). The CDR3 contains 15 residues. The CDR3 reads CASSKTGGPNQPQHF. In DNA, the CDR3 is TGTGCCAGCAGCAAGACAGGGGGCCCCAATCAGCCCCAGCATTTT.

As DNA, the CDR3 is TGCGCCAGCAGGAATCCAGGGCGCCCCACTAGTGAGCAGTACTTC. This gives the protein CASRNPGRPTSEQYF. The chain carries TRBV5-1 and TRBJ2-7; either TRBD1 or TRBD2 may fit D (5 bases each). Germline V gene data show CDR1 as SGHRS and CDR2 as YFSETQ. V was clipped by 5 bases and J by 7 bases, with 22 bases between them. The CDR3 is made up of 15 amino acids.

This chain links TRBV5-1 with TRBJ2-5, with D possibly being TRBD1 (6 bases). The CDR3 is made up of 15 amino acids. Germline V CDR1 and CDR2: SGHRS, YFSETQ. Trimming removed 3 bases from V and 0 bases from J, with 12 bases in between. The CDR3 DNA follows: TGCGCCAGCAGCTCACCCCAGGGGTACCAAGAGACCCAGTACTTC. Its protein is CASSSPQGYQETQYF. The full variable domain, rest sourced from reference TRBV5-1 and TRBJ2-5, is KAGVTQTPRYLIKTRGQQVTLSCSPISGHRSVSWYQQTPGQGLQFLFEYFSETQRNKGNFPGRFSGRQFSNSRSEMNVSTLELGDSALYLCASSSPQGYQETQYFGPGTRLLVL.

V is TRBV7-9 and J is TRBJ2-5; no firm D call. Germline CDR1 is SEHNR and CDR2 is FQNEAQ (reference sequence). V dropped 5 bases and J dropped 5 bases, with 9 bases sitting between them. The CDR3 is made up of 12 amino acids. This CDR3 is CASSPTGETQYF. The CDR3 DNA reads TGTGCCAGCAGCCCCACCGGGGAGACCCAGTACTTC. Full variable domain (outside the CDR3, taken from reference TRBV7-9 and TRBJ2-5): DTGVSQNPRHKITKRGQNVTFRCDPISEHNRLYWYRQTLGQGPEFLTYFQNEAQLEKSRLLSDRFSAERPKGSFSTLEIQRTEQGDSAMYLCASSPTGETQYFGPGTRLLVL.

The chain has TRBV5-6 and TRBJ2-5; tentatively, D is TRBD1 or TRBD2 (5 bases each). Germline assignment: CDR1 SGHDT and CDR2 YYEEEE. CDR3 size: 14 residues. V was pared by 4 bases and J by 7 bases, with 17 bases between. The CDR3 protein is CASSPWGSPSTQYF. The CDR3 nucleotides read TGTGCCAGCAGCCCGTGGGGGAGCCCCTCGACCCAGTACTTC.

The chain has TRBV7-2 and TRBJ1-4; the D gene is possibly TRBD1 (5 bases). V lost 1 base, J lost 7 bases, and 13 bases lay in between. The CDR3 spans 15 residues. The germline V gene encodes CDR1 SGHTA and CDR2 FQGNSA. The DNA for the CDR3 is TGTGCCAGCAGCTTAGGTGGGCCGAGGGGTGAAAAACTGTTTTTT. Its protein product is CASSLGGPRGEKLFF. Full variable domain (outside the CDR3, taken from reference TRBV7-2 and TRBJ1-4): GAGVSQSPSNKVTEKGKDVELRCDPISGHTALYWYRQSLGQGLEFLIYFQGNSAPDKSGLPSDRFSAERTGGSVSTLTIQRTQQEDSAVYLCASSLGGPRGEKLFFGSGTQLSVL.

The rearrangement uses TRBV5-1 and TRBJ1-4; D unclear. There are 16 residues in the CDR3. Germline V gene data show CDR1 as SGHRS and CDR2 as YFSETQ. Trimming pared 0 bases from V and 0 bases from J, leaving 9 bases between. CDR3 amino acids: CASSLVTATTNEKLFF. The CDR3, as DNA: TGCGCCAGCAGCTTGGTAACAGCCACAACTAATGAAAAACTGTTTTTT.

The chain combines TRBV28 with TRBJ2-3; 12 nucleotides match TRBD2. This CDR3 comprises 20 residues. CDR1 and CDR2 (germline): MDHEN, SYDVKM. V dropped 5 bases and J dropped 4; count of bases not matched to a gene: 19. In DNA, the CDR3 is TGTGCCAGCAGTCCCAGGGCAGGACTAGCGGGGCCATTTCCAGCAGATACGCAGTATTTT. It yields the protein CASSPRAGLAGPFPADTQYF.

This clone has only one observation. J is TRBJ1-4 and V is TRBV21-1; the D call TRBD1 from the table was never checked on the DNA. TRBV21-1 is an annotated pseudogene. This CDR3 contains 19 residues. CDR3 in DNA: TGTGCCAGCAGCTCCCTCCTTGGGCCGGGACAGTCAACTAATGAAAAACTGTTTTTT. Its translation is CASSSLLGPGQSTNEKLFF.

The chain links TRBV19 to TRBJ2-3; TRBD1 or TRBD2 may be the D gene (5 bases each). CDR3 length: 17 amino acids. Deletions cut 0 bases from V and 2 bases from J, with 15 bases between. Germline lookup yields CDR1 LNHDA and CDR2 SQIVND (reference sequence). The CDR3 sequence is CASSIEGVRHATDTQYF. CDR3 bases: TGTGCCAGTAGTATAGAGGGGGTAAGGCACGCCACAGATACGCAGTATTTT.

This rearrangement joins TRBV18 to TRBJ1-5; weak D call: TRBD1 (6 bases). The germline gives CDR1 KGHSH, CDR2 LQKENI. V dropped 6 bases and J dropped 3 bases, with 9 bases sitting between them. The CDR3 contains 13 residues. The CDR3 DNA follows: TGTGCCAGCTCGGGGGGCTTCAATCAGCCCCAGCATTTT. As protein: CASSGGFNQPQHF.

This sequence joins TRBV20-1 and TRBJ2-6; D remains unclear. This CDR3 comprises 14 residues. Germline CDR1 reads DFQATT; CDR2 reads SNEGSKA (reference sequence). Trimming left V 3 bases short and J 0 bases short, with 6 bases between. The CDR3 DNA reads as TGCAGTGCTAGTCAGCACTCTGGGGCCAACGTCCTGACTTTC. It encodes CSASQHSGANVLTF.

The chain uses TRBV4-1 and TRBJ1-1; D is undetermined. The length of the CDR3 is 14 residues. CDR1 MGHRA and CDR2 YSYEKL come from the germline V gene. V was clipped by 0 bases and J by 2 bases, with 7 bases between them. CDR3 protein: CASSQEGRNTEAFF. The CDR3 nucleotides are TGCGCCAGCAGCCAAGAAGGGCGAAACACTGAAGCTTTCTTT.

The gene calls are TRBV2 and TRBJ1-4; no firm D call. Germline CDR1 and CDR2: SNHLY and FYNNEI. Trimming removed 7 bases at V and 7 bases at J, with 16 bases between. There are 14 residues in the CDR3. This CDR3 is CASTRDSGGEKLFF. The CDR3, as DNA: TGTGCCAGCACCAGAGACTCGGGTGGTGAAAAACTGTTTTTT.

This clone occurred once. The CDR3 nucleotides read TGTGCCACCATGGCTGGGGACAGCAACACTGAAGCTTTCTTT. This sequence encodes CATMAGDSNTEAFF. The chain links TRBV24-1 to TRBJ1-1, with 7 bases fitting TRBD1. V shed 8 bases, J shed 2 bases, and the junction held 7 bases outside the gene matches. The CDR3 contains 14 residues. From germline, CDR1 is KGHDR and CDR2 SFDVKD.

Here the CDR3 reads CASRGTGLQPQHF. CDR3 DNA: TGTGCCAGCAGGGGGACAGGTCTTCAGCCCCAGCATTTT. The rearrangement links TRBV28 to TRBJ1-5; 8 bases match TRBD1. The CDR3 has 13 residues. Per the germline V gene, CDR1 is MDHEN and CDR2 is SYDVKM. V lost 6 bases and J lost 6; bases outside the gene matches: 4.

This sequence joins TRBV2 and TRBJ1-4; no firm D call. Trimming cost V 8 bases and J 0 bases, with 7 bases left between them. This CDR3 spans 13 amino acids. The V gene's germline CDR1 is SNHLY and CDR2 FYNNEI. CDR3 loop: CASVLTTNEKLFF. The CDR3 nucleotides are TGTGCCAGCGTTCTCACAACTAATGAAAAACTGTTTTTT.

The chain uses TRBV27 and TRBJ1-2; D not certain. Trimming took 2 bases from V and 4 from J, leaving 8 bases between them. Germline CDR1 reads MNHEY; CDR2 reads SMNVEV (reference sequence). The CDR3 is 13 residues long. CDR3 nucleotides: TGTGCCAGCAGTTTAAACGGGCCCTATGGCTACACCTTC. Its protein product is CASSLNGPYGYTF.

This clone has only a few counts. The chain recombines TRBV28 with TRBJ1-5, with D hard to call. CDR3 length: 12 amino acids. Between the trimmed V and J ends, which lost 0 bases and 9 bases, there was a span of 6 bases. Germline values: CDR1 MDHEN, CDR2 SYDVKM. The CDR3 DNA is TGTGCCAGCAGTTTATGGCGGCGGCCCCAGCATTTT. It yields the protein CASSLWRRPQHF.